The present entry profiles one T cell receptor (beta chain) with its context. These data are taken from a study of blood T cell repertoires in COVID-19. Study-level background: Samples representing acute and convalescent COVID-19 were sourced from the United States, Italy and Spain. T cells, B-cell-depleted T cells, or PBMCs supplied cDNA or gDNA.

Clones were sequenced by immunoSEQ multiplex PCR, and TCRdb holds only the in-frame ones, with some missing. The data hold roughly 400,000 clones, with more than 70% observed a single time. Recruits, aged roughly 18 to 95 years, lived in 25 or so US areas. A PCR-confirmed or clinician-diagnosed COVID-19 case had contacted exposed participants within 2 weeks of entry. CDR3 length: 15 residues. J lost 3 bases, V lost 3 bases, and 4 bases had no gene match. Germline lookup yields CDR1 MNHNS and CDR2 SASEGT. Material for sequencing was PBMCs or T cells enriched from blood (not recorded which). The chain employs TRBV6-1 and TRBJ1-2, with 10 bases aligning to TRBD1. The receptor was derived from a young woman who had been exposed to COVID-19. DNA for the CDR3: TGTGCCAGCAGTGAGGGGACAGGGGTCTACTATGGCTACACCTTC. Protein product: CASSEGTGVYYGYTF.